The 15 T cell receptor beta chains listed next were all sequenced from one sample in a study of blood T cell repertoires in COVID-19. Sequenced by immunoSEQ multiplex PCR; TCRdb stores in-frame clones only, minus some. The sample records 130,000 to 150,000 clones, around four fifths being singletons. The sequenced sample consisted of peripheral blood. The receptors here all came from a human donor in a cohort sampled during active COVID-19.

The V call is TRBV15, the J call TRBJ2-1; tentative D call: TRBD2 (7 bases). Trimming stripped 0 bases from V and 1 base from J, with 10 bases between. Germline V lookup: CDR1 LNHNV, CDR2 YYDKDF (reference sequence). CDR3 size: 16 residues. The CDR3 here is CATSRDRGASYNEQFF. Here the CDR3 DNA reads TGTGCCACCAGCAGAGATCGGGGGGCTTCCTACAATGAGCAGTTCTTC.

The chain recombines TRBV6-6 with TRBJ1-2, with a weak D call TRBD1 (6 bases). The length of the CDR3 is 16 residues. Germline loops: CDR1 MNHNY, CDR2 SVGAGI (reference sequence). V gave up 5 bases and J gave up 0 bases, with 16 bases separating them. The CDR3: CASSNRRQEANYGYTF. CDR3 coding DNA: TGTGCCAGCAGTAACCGACGACAGGAAGCTAACTATGGCTACACCTTC.

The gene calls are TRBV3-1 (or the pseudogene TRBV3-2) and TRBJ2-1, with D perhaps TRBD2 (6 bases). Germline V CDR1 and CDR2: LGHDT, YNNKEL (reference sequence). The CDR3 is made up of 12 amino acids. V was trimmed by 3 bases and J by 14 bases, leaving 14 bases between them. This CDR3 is CASSQGGQAEFF. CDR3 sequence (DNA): TGTGCCAGCAGCCAGGGAGGCCAGGCGGAGTTCTTC.

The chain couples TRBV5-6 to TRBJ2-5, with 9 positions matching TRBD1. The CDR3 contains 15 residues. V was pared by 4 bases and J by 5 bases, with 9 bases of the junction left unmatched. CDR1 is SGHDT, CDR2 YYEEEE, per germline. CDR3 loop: CASSITTGGWETQYF. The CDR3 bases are TGTGCCAGCAGCATAACTACAGGGGGCTGGGAGACCCAGTACTTC.

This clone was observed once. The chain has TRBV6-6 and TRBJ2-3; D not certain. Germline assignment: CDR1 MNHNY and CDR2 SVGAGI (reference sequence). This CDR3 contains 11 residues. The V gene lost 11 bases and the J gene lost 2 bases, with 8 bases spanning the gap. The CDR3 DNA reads TGTGCCCACGGAGCCACAGATACGCAGTATTTT. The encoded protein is CAHGATDTQYF.

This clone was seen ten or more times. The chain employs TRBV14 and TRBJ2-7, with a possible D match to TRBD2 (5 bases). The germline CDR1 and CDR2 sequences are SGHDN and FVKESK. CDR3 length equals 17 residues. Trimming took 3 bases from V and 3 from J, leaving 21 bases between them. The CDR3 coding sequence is TGTGCCAGCAGCCAGAGGACTTCACCAACTCATCTCTACGAGCAGTACTTC. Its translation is CASSQRTSPTHLYEQYF.

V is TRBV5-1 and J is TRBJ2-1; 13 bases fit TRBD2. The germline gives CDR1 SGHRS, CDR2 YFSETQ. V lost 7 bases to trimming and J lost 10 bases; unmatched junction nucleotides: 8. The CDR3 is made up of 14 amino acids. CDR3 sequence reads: CASPGTSGVREQFF. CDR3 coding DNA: TGCGCCAGCCCCGGGACTAGCGGGGTTCGGGAGCAGTTCTTC. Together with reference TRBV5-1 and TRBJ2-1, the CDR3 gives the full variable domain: KAGVTQTPRYLIKTRGQQVTLSCSPISGHRSVSWYQQTPGQGLQFLFEYFSETQRNKGNFPGRFSGRQFSNSRSEMNVSTLELGDSALYLCASPGTSGVREQFFGPGTRLTVL.

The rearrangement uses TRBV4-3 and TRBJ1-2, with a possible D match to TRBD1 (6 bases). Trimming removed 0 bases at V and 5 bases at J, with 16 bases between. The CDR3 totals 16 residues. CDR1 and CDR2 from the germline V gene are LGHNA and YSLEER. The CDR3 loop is CASSQDRQDVLYGYTF. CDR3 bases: TGCGCCAGCAGCCAAGACCGACAGGACGTACTGTATGGCTACACCTTC.

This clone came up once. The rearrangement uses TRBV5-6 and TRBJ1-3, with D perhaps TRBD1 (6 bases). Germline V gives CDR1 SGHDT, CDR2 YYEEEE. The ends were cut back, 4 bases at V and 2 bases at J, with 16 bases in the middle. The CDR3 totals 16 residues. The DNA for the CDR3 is TGTGCCAGCAGCCCGACCGGGACACAAACTGGAAACACCATATATTTT. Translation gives CASSPTGTQTGNTIYF.

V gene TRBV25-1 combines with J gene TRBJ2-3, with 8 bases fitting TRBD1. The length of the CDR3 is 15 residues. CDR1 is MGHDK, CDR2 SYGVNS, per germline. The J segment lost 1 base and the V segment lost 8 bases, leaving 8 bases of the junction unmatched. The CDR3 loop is CASGGLTGGTDTQYF. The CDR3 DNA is TGTGCCAGCGGGGGGCTGACAGGGGGCACAGATACGCAGTATTTT.

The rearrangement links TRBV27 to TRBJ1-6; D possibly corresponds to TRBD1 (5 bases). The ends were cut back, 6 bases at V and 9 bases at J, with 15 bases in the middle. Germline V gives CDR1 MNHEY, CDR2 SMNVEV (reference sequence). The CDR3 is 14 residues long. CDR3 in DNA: TGTGCCAGCAGCTCCCGGCTGGGGGGTTCACCCCTCCACTTT. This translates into CASSSRLGGSPLHF.

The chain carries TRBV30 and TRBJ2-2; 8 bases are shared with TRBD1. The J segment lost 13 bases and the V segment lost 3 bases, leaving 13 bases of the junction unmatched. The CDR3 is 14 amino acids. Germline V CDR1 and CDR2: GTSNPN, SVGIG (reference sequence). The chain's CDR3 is CAWRRTGWGRRLFF. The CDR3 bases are TGTGCCTGGAGGCGGACAGGGTGGGGGAGGAGGCTGTTTTTT.

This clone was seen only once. CDR3 loop: CASNSGTSGYNEQFF. Written as DNA, the CDR3 is TGTGCCAGCAACTCCGGGACTAGCGGCTACAATGAGCAGTTCTTC. The V call is TRBV6-6, the J call TRBJ2-1; the match to TRBD2 covers 11 bases. This CDR3 has 15 amino acids. V dropped 7 bases and J dropped 3; count of bases not matched to a gene: 5. Germline loops: CDR1 MNHNY, CDR2 SVGAGI (reference sequence).

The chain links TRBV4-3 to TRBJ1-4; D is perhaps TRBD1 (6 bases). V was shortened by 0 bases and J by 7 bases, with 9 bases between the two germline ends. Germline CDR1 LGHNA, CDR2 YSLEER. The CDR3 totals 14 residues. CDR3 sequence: CASSQDWGPEKLFF. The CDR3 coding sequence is TGCGCCAGCAGCCAAGATTGGGGGCCTGAAAAACTGTTTTTT.

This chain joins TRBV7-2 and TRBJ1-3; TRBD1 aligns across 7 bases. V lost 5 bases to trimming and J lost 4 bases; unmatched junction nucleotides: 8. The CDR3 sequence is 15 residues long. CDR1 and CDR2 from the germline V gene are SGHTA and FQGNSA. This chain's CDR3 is CASSRPTGPGNTIYF. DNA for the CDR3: TGTGCCAGCAGCAGACCGACAGGGCCGGGAAACACCATATATTTT.